Following are 8 T cell receptor beta chains from one sample sequenced in a study of Ad26.COV2.S vaccination and SARS-CoV-2 variants. Treatment of the sample: 19 received Ad26.COV2.S at low or high dose, single or two shots; about 5 received placebo; per-sample allocation not given. Samples were taken on day 63 after the first vaccine or placebo injection. Sequencing used immunoSEQ multiplex PCR; TCRdb keeps in-frame clones, though not all of them. This sample has hundreds of thousands of clones, with 89% found just once. The sequences come from peripheral blood, collected in a trial of Ad26.COV2.S vaccine versus placebo. The source is a person aged 18-60 years who received the Ad26.COV2.S COVID-19 vaccine or a placebo.

The V gene is TRBV5-4, the J gene TRBJ1-1; maybe TRBD1 (6 bases). This CDR3 spans 14 amino acids. CDR1 and CDR2 (germline): SGHNT, YYREEE (reference sequence). The V gene lost 0 bases and the J gene lost 6 bases, with 12 bases spanning the gap. DNA of the CDR3: TGTGCCAGCAGCTTGGCCGACAGGATAGCTGAAGCTTTCTTT. Translating gives CASSLADRIAEAFF. The full variable domain, completed using reference TRBV5-4 and TRBJ1-1, is ETGVTQSPTHLIKTRGQQVTLRCSSQSGHNTVSWYQQALGQGPQFIFQYYREEENGRGNFPPRFSGLQFPNYSSELNVNALELDDSALYLCASSLADRIAEAFFGQGTRLTVV.

As concerns this clone: Other DNA sequences within the sample encode an identical CDR3. V usage is TRBV9 and J usage is TRBJ2-1; tentatively, D is TRBD1 (5 bases). There are 15 residues in the CDR3. Germline V lookup: CDR1 SGDLS, CDR2 YYNGEE. Trimming removed 0 bases at V and 3 bases at J, with 10 bases between. In DNA form, the CDR3 reads TGTGCCAGCAGCGTAGGAACAGGCAGCTACAATGAGCAGTTCTTC. This encodes CASSVGTGSYNEQFF. The full variable domain, completed using reference TRBV9 and TRBJ2-1, is DSGVTQTPKHLITATGQRVTLRCSPRSGDLSVYWYQQSLDQGLQFLIQYYNGEERAKGNILERFSAQQFPDLHSELNLSSLELGDSALYFCASSVGTGSYNEQFFGPGTRLTVL.

The rearrangement links TRBV5-8 to TRBJ2-6; no clear D gene. Germline V gene data show CDR1 as SGHTS and CDR2 as YDEGEE. V lost 0 bases and J lost 7, with 14 bases in between. The CDR3 length is 16 residues. DNA of the CDR3: TGTGCCAGCAGCTTGGAAGGGCGTTTTGGTGCCAACGTCCTGACTTTC. It encodes CASSLEGRFGANVLTF.

This clone was recorded a few times. This rearrangement joins TRBV6-2 or TRBV6-3 to TRBJ2-7; D is possibly TRBD1 or TRBD2 (5 bases each). This CDR3 is 15 amino acids long. V lost 2 bases to trimming and J lost 3 bases, with 14 bases between them. The germline V gene has CDR1 MNHEY and CDR2 SVGEGT. The CDR3 DNA sequence: TGTGCCAGCAGTTACCCGGGACGCGCTATCTACGAGCAGTACTTC. Translated: CASSYPGRAIYEQYF.

In this sample, this clone turned up once. The chain has TRBV7-2 and TRBJ1-5; D gene ambiguous. The length of the CDR3 is 14 residues. V was pared by 0 bases and J by 2 bases, with 5 bases between. The germline V gene encodes CDR1 SGHTA and CDR2 FQGNSA. The CDR3 region is CASSLATGNQPQHF. In DNA, the CDR3 is TGTGCCAGCAGCTTAGCCACGGGCAATCAGCCCCAGCATTTT.

The rearrangement links TRBV7-6 to TRBJ1-1; a weak D match, TRBD1 (6 bases). This CDR3 spans 15 amino acids. Per the germline V gene, CDR1 is SGHVS and CDR2 is FNYEAQ. V gave up 5 bases and J gave up 3 bases, with 16 bases separating them. The CDR3 region is CASSPWLAGDTEAFF. For the CDR3, the DNA is TGTGCCAGCAGCCCCTGGCTGGCAGGGGACACTGAAGCTTTCTTT. The whole variable domain, remainder taken from reference TRBV7-6 and TRBJ1-1, is GAGVSQSPRYKVTKRGQDVALRCDPISGHVSLYWYRQALGQGPEFLTYFNYEAQQDKSGLPNDRFSAERPEGSISTLTIQRTEQRDSAMYRCASSPWLAGDTEAFFGQGTRLTVV.

V gene TRBV19 combines with J gene TRBJ1-1; D unresolved. The CDR3 is 15 amino acids. Germline CDR1 LNHDA, CDR2 SQIVND (reference sequence). The V and J ends lost 5 bases and 3 bases respectively, with 16 bases between them. The CDR3 is CASSERPSGDTEAFF. Written as DNA, the CDR3 is TGTGCCAGTAGTGAGCGGCCCTCGGGCGACACTGAAGCTTTCTTT.

The V gene is TRBV5-4, the J gene TRBJ1-2; no clear D gene. V was trimmed by 2 bases and J by 3 bases, leaving 8 bases between them. The CDR3 is made up of 13 amino acids. Germline V gives CDR1 SGHNT, CDR2 YYREEE (reference sequence). The CDR3 loop is CASSFDGDYGYTF. In DNA, the CDR3 is TGTGCCAGCAGCTTCGACGGAGACTATGGCTACACCTTC.